This TCR beta chain originates from a study of T-cell reconstitution after alpha-beta-depleted transplantation in children. The sample holds many counts of this clonotype. Germline V gene data show CDR1 as SGHVS and CDR2 as FQNEAQ. V was pared by 2 bases and J by 5 bases, with 6 bases of the junction left unmatched. The CDR3 has 16 residues. As it was prepared, the TCRbeta library received unique molecular identifiers. MiXCR was run by TCRdb on the PCR reads, yielding one entry per CDR3 protein. The repertoire includes a few hundred thousand distinct CDR3 sequences, around 7% of them detected once, and approximately 5.7% sits in the top ten.

Sequenced material: PBMCs, taken before TCRalphabeta/CD19-depleted stem cell transplant. The genes are TRBV7-8 and TRBJ2-5, with 12 bases that match TRBD2. This sequence originates from a boy aged 2 to 10 with acute lymphoblastic leukemia, due to receive a stem cell transplant. CDR3 bases: TGTGCCAGCAGCTTATCGCTAGCGGGGGGGCCGGAGACCCAGTACTTC. Encoded protein: CASSLSLAGGPETQYF.